One TCR beta chain is described in this entry. This receptor's antigen is unknown. Nothing much larger sits one base from this clone, and base qualities are not available. TCRbeta CDR3 regions were amplified from genomic DNA by means of the immunoSEQ Assay, a bias-controlled multiplex PCR. In the original analysis: Within the assay, amplification of reference gene primers was used to estimate how many nucleated cells each sample contained. To quantify the absolute abundance of each unique TCRbeta CDR3 rearrangement, sequence reads were collapsed and filtered. For each sample, productive Simpson clonality was calculated as the square root of Simpson's diversity index over productive rearrangements. The immuneACCESS repertoire file appears here via TCRdb, limited to in-frame rearrangements. These files lack a portion of the clones; in checked studies, under half of the deficit traces to unresolved V genes, and the cause of the others is not known. V, J and clone size reflect that table, while D and trimming were determined from the DNA. The sample contains under 400,000 clones, more than 70% of them found a single time. The ten largest clones capture 10% of the sample.

This entry is derived from a study of blood T cell repertoires in COVID-19 (dated by TCRdb to 2019 to 2021). At the level of the whole study: Collaborator samples came from the United States, Italy and Spain and covered acute and convalescent phases of COVID-19. The material from the prospective study consisted of cDNA or gDNA derived from T cells, B-cell-depleted T cells, or PBMCs. Subjects who had been exposed to COVID-19, were actively infected with it, or had recovered from it provided the deeply sampled blood TCRbeta repertoires that made up the dataset. The repertoires were made available in a free public database intended to serve as a resource for research on the immune response to SARS-CoV-2. The samples were drawn from two sources: the first 160 participants of the ongoing ImmuneRACE study, and 1,000 to 1,500 subjects contributed by 6 global collaborators. Nearly every sample came with metadata listing a de-identified subject ID, COVID-19 status, age in years and sex. Where available, HLA class I and class II types were taken from metadata supplied by the sample provider and were not determined by assay-based typing.

V loses 7 bases, J loses 6 bases, and the germline ends lie 16 bases apart. CDR3 length: 15 amino acids, cysteine to phenylalanine. Only CDR3 DNA is held: 45 bases, read in frame from base 1. CDR1 SNHLY and CDR2 FYNNEI were looked up in the germline V gene. What the work shows at the level of the full study, not this receptor alone: The amount of clinical and demographic metadata varied by source and participant and was provided uncurated.

In Seattle, one collaborating source enrolled patients while the infection was active and tracked those patients longitudinally over the course of disease. The collaborating institutions used their own protocols to collect whole blood in K2EDTA tubes. For TCRbeta analysis, collaborator samples were shipped as frozen whole blood, as isolated PBMCs, or as DNA extracted from either sample type. The TCR was taken from a woman in her 30s with COVID-19, enrolled during active disease. Sequencing used peripheral blood. The V and J segments used are TRBV2 and TRBJ1-6; TRBD1 might be the D gene, on 5 matching bases. The CDR3 is CASITRGGPNSPLHF. The DNA is as follows: TGTGCCAGCATCACCCGGGGGGGACCTAATTCACCCCTCCACTTT.